The 26 T cell receptor beta chains below all came from one sample that was sequenced in a study of neoadjuvant nivolumab and ipilimumab in lung cancer. Only in-frame clones appear in the TCRdb table, and some are missing; sequencing was by immunoSEQ multiplex PCR. In the table there are 18,000 or so clones, around three quarters of which are singletons. The sequencing used tumor tissue, collected after neoadjuvant nivolumab, alone or with ipilimumab, at or shortly before surgery. Receptors originate from an adult with non-small cell lung cancer.

CDR3 nucleotides: TGTGCCAGCAGCTTACGGGGGGGGTACACCGGGGAGCTGTTTTTT. As protein: CASSLRGGYTGELFF. The chain employs TRBV5-4 and TRBJ2-2; TRBD2 matches at 8 bases. The CDR3 totals 15 residues. Germline values: CDR1 SGHNT, CDR2 YYREEE (reference sequence). Losses at the gene ends were 2 bases for V and 3 bases for J; bases not matched to a gene: 3.

This chain connects TRBV18 to TRBJ1-1; TRBD1 matches at 8 bases. The CDR3 spans 14 residues. Trimming at V came to 3 bases and at J to 5 bases, leaving 5 bases not matched to a gene. CDR1 is KGHSH and CDR2 is LQKENI in the germline V gene. As DNA, the CDR3 is TGTGCCAGCTCACCTGGGACAGGCGGAACTGAAGCTTTCTTT. This sequence encodes CASSPGTGGTEAFF.

The CDR3 DNA reads TGTGCCAGCAGTGAGAGTGTCGGCAGGGGGCGCAGTGGTGAGCAGTTCTTC. Residues: CASSESVGRGRSGEQFF. The chain is built from TRBV6-1 and TRBJ2-1; 8 bases map to TRBD1. The trim removed 3 bases at V and 9 bases at J, leaving 16 bases unmatched. The CDR3 extends over 17 amino acids. Germline V gene sequence: CDR1 MNHNS, CDR2 SASEGT.

This chain links TRBV7-2 with TRBJ2-7, with 9 positions matching TRBD1. Germline trimming cut 8 bases from V and 3 bases from J; bases unmatched to any gene: 11. This CDR3 has 15 residues. Germline loops: CDR1 SGHTA, CDR2 FQGNSA. In DNA, the CDR3 is TGTGCCAGCGTTGCTGCCGGGACAGGGAACTACGAGCAGTACTTC. It is translated as CASVAAGTGNYEQYF.

This rearrangement joins TRBV13 to TRBJ2-4, with 12 bases lining up with TRBD2. CDR3 size: 19 residues. The J segment lost 3 bases and the V segment lost 5 bases, leaving 14 bases of the junction unmatched. Germline loops: CDR1 PRHDT, CDR2 FYEKMQ (reference sequence). The CDR3 region is CASSPRTSGVVRGKNIQYF. CDR3 sequence (DNA): TGTGCCAGCAGCCCCCGGACTAGCGGGGTCGTCAGGGGCAAAAACATTCAGTACTTC.

This clone was observed a handful of times. This chain joins TRBV6-6 and TRBJ1-5; 9 nucleotides align to TRBD1. With 4 bases clipped from V and 2 bases from J, the junction kept 0 bases outside the gene matches. The CDR3 contains 14 residues. Per germline, CDR1 MNHNY and CDR2 SVGAGI (reference sequence). The CDR3 coding sequence is TGTGCCAGCAGTTGGACAGGGGGCAATCAGCCCCAGCATTTT. This encodes CASSWTGGNQPQHF.

The gene calls are TRBV2 and TRBJ1-6; D remains ambiguous. Germline V lookup: CDR1 SNHLY, CDR2 FYNNEI. The ends were cut back, 3 bases at V and 4 bases at J, with 7 bases in the middle. The CDR3 spans 14 residues. The CDR3 DNA reads as TGTGCCAGCAGTGAGATGGGTTATAATTCACCCCTCCACTTT. This encodes CASSEMGYNSPLHF.

The CDR3 here is CASSLASQGRNTIYF. The CDR3 DNA sequence: TGTGCCAGCAGCTTAGCGAGCCAGGGCCGAAACACCATATATTTT. The chain employs TRBV7-8 and TRBJ1-3; maybe TRBD1 (5 bases). V lost 0 bases and J 5 bases, leaving 11 bases between the germline ends. Germline values: CDR1 SGHVS, CDR2 FQNEAQ. CDR3 length equals 15 residues.

The rearrangement links TRBV9 to TRBJ1-1, with TRBD1 as a possible D gene (6 bases). V was pared by 0 bases and J by 4 bases, with 16 bases between. The CDR3 length is 16 residues. Germline values: CDR1 SGDLS, CDR2 YYNGEE. Here the CDR3 reads CASSVAYRVGGTEAFF. As DNA, the CDR3 is TGTGCCAGCAGCGTAGCCTACAGGGTAGGAGGCACTGAAGCTTTCTTT.

The chain is built from TRBV5-6 and TRBJ2-5; D unclear. The CDR3 runs to 13 residues. V lost 3 bases and J 0 bases, leaving 6 bases between the germline ends. The germline V gene has CDR1 SGHDT and CDR2 YYEEEE. CDR3 nucleotides: TGTGCCAGCAGCTCGCAGTACCAAGAGACCCAGTACTTC. Protein sequence: CASSSQYQETQYF.

The CDR3 DNA reads TGCAGCGTTGAAGGGGGGACAGGAGTCACAGATACGCAGTATTTT. Translating it yields CSVEGGTGVTDTQYF. The rearrangement uses TRBV29-1 and TRBJ2-3; the match to TRBD1 covers 8 bases. V was pared by 1 base and J by 2 bases, with 5 bases of the junction left unmatched. The CDR3 loop spans 15 amino acids. Germline CDR1 reads SQVTM; CDR2 reads ANQGSEA.

V is TRBV4-2 and J is TRBJ2-5, with 11 bases identical to TRBD2. Germline loops: CDR1 LGHNA, CDR2 YNFKEQ. The CDR3 has 18 residues. V shed 6 bases, J shed 6 bases, and the junction held 18 bases outside the gene matches. Here the CDR3 DNA reads TGTGCCAGCAGTGAAGGAGGAGCTAGCGGGGGGACCGTCCAGACCCAGTACTTC. Its translation is CASSEGGASGGTVQTQYF.

The chain couples TRBV18 to TRBJ1-1; D may be TRBD1 (6 bases). V lost 8 bases to trimming and J lost 0 bases, with 22 bases between them. The CDR3 is made up of 17 amino acids. Germline V gene data show CDR1 as KGHSH and CDR2 as LQKENI. CDR3 nucleotide sequence: TGTGCCAGCCAGGGCCCAGGAGGGGGAGGGCTGAACACTGAAGCTTTCTTT. This gives the protein CASQGPGGGGLNTEAFF. Full variable domain (missing parts from reference TRBV18 and TRBJ1-1): NAGVMQNPRHLVRRRGQEARLRCSPMKGHSHVYWYRQLPEEGLKFMVYLQKENIIDESGMPKERFSAEFPKEGPSILRIQQVVRGDSAAYFCASQGPGGGGLNTEAFFGQGTRLTVV.

This sequence joins TRBV6-6 and TRBJ1-2; 7 bases match TRBD1. Germline lookup yields CDR1 MNHNY and CDR2 SVGAGI (reference sequence). J lost 2 bases, V lost 5 bases, and 2 bases had no gene match. The CDR3 loop spans 13 amino acids. The CDR3 reads CASSPQGNYGYTF. CDR3 nucleotide sequence: TGTGCCAGCAGTCCACAGGGGAACTATGGCTACACCTTC.

This chain connects TRBV7-2 to TRBJ1-2; TRBD1 is a possible D gene (5 bases). This CDR3 has 15 amino acids. The V and J ends lost 1 base and 7 bases respectively, with 16 bases between them. Germline V gives CDR1 SGHTA, CDR2 FQGNSA. This CDR3 reads CASSLDGQGRSGYTF. The CDR3 DNA sequence: TGTGCCAGCAGCTTAGATGGGCAGGGACGGAGTGGCTACACCTTC.

The chain recombines TRBV7-2 with TRBJ1-1; 9 nucleotides match TRBD1. Germline V lookup: CDR1 SGHTA, CDR2 FQGNSA. V lost 1 base and J lost 5; bases outside the gene matches: 8. The CDR3 runs to 16 residues. The CDR3 nucleotides are TGTGCCAGCAGCTTAGGCTCCGGGACAGGGAGGACTGAAGCTTTCTTT. This gives the protein CASSLGSGTGRTEAFF.

This chain joins TRBV9 and TRBJ1-1; no clear D. With 4 bases removed from V and 5 bases from J, the gap between germline ends came to 15 bases. This CDR3 has 14 amino acids. The germline CDR1 and CDR2 sequences are SGDLS and YYNGEE. The CDR3 DNA follows: TGTGCCAGCAGCCCCGGGCTGGTGAGGACTGAAGCTTTCTTT. It yields the protein CASSPGLVRTEAFF.

J is TRBJ2-5 and V is TRBV18, with D tentatively TRBD2 (5 bases). The CDR3 length is 15 residues. The ends were cut back, 3 bases at V and 4 bases at J, with 15 bases in the middle. The germline CDR1 and CDR2 sequences are KGHSH and LQKENI. CDR3 protein: CASSPRLGEGETQYF. As DNA, the CDR3 is TGTGCCAGCTCACCTCGGTTGGGCGAGGGAGAGACCCAGTACTTC.

The chain has TRBV11-2 and TRBJ1-1, with D perhaps TRBD1 (5 bases). The germline V gene encodes CDR1 SGHAT and CDR2 FQNNGV. The CDR3 consists of 15 residues. Trimming removed 2 bases at V and 1 base at J, with 11 bases between. The CDR3 protein is CASSLLRGTNTEAFF. In nucleotides, the CDR3 is TGTGCCAGCAGCTTATTGAGAGGGACGAACACTGAAGCTTTCTTT. Using reference TRBV11-2 and TRBJ1-1 for the parts outside the CDR3, the full variable domain is EAGVAQSPRYKIIEKRQSVAFWCNPISGHATLYWYQQILGQGPKLLIQFQNNGVVDDSQLPKDRFSAERLKGVDSTLKIQPAKLEDSAVYLCASSLLRGTNTEAFFGQGTRLTVV.

In nucleotides, the CDR3 is TGTGCCAGCAGTTACTTGGGGTCTGGAAACACCATATATTTT. Amino acids: CASSYLGSGNTIYF. The rearrangement links TRBV6-5 to TRBJ1-3; D gene uncertain. Germline lookup yields CDR1 MNHEY and CDR2 SVGAGI. CDR3 size: 14 residues. With 1 base removed from V and 1 base from J, the gap between germline ends came to 5 bases.

This clone was observed a single time. The rearrangement links TRBV5-6 to TRBJ1-2; D gene unclear. This CDR3 has 11 residues. Per germline, CDR1 SGHDT and CDR2 YYEEEE. V was shortened by 2 bases and J by 4 bases, with 3 bases between the two germline ends. CDR3 nucleotide sequence: TGTGCCAGCAGCTTAGTCTATGGCTACACCTTC. Its translation: CASSLVYGYTF.

The chain combines TRBV7-8 with TRBJ2-3; unclear D gene. V dropped 5 bases and J dropped 4 bases, with 10 bases sitting between them. Germline values: CDR1 SGHVS, CDR2 FQNEAQ. This CDR3 has 13 residues. The CDR3 region has the DNA TGTGCCAGCAGCCTGCCGGCCGCAGATACGCAGTATTTT. This codes for CASSLPAADTQYF. Supplemented by reference TRBV7-8 and TRBJ2-3, the full variable domain reads GAGVSQSPRYKVAKRGQDVALRCDPISGHVSLFWYQQALGQGPEFLTYFQNEAQLDKSGLPSDRFFAERPEGSVSTLKIQRTQQEDSAVYLCASSLPAADTQYFGPGTRLTVL.

The rearrangement joins TRBV5-1 to TRBJ2-2; D call uncertain. This CDR3 region has 16 residues. In germline, CDR1 is SGHRS, CDR2 YFSETQ. Trimming left V 0 bases short and J 1 base short, with 10 bases between. The CDR3 loop reads CASSLADTRNTGELFF. DNA of the CDR3: TGCGCCAGCAGCTTGGCCGACACCCGGAACACCGGGGAGCTGTTTTTT.

The chain couples TRBV10-2 to TRBJ2-7, with D perhaps given as TRBD1 or TRBD2 (6 bases each). There are 14 residues in the CDR3. CDR1 WSHSY and CDR2 SAAADI come from the germline V gene. Trimming left V 9 bases short and J 7 bases short, with 22 bases between. The CDR3 DNA sequence: TGCGCCAGTTGGGTGGGGGGCCCGATGGGTGAGCAGTACTTC. Its translation: CASWVGGPMGEQYF.

The CDR3 DNA reads TGTGCCAGCAGTACCAGGGGGCCAAGGCAGTTCTTC. Residues: CASSTRGPRQFF. V and J are TRBV2 and TRBJ2-1, with 8 bases identical to TRBD1. The V and J ends lost 5 bases and 12 bases, in that order; junction bases with no gene match: 6. This CDR3 is 12 amino acids long. Germline V gene data show CDR1 as SNHLY and CDR2 as FYNNEI.

This chain joins TRBV29-1 and TRBJ1-6; D unresolved. With 4 bases removed from V and 10 bases from J, the gap between germline ends came to 11 bases. The germline CDR1 and CDR2 sequences are SQVTM and ANQGSEA. This CDR3 is 12 amino acids long. The CDR3 spells CSVGEGGSPLHF. DNA of the CDR3: TGCAGCGTTGGAGAGGGAGGGTCACCCCTCCACTTT.